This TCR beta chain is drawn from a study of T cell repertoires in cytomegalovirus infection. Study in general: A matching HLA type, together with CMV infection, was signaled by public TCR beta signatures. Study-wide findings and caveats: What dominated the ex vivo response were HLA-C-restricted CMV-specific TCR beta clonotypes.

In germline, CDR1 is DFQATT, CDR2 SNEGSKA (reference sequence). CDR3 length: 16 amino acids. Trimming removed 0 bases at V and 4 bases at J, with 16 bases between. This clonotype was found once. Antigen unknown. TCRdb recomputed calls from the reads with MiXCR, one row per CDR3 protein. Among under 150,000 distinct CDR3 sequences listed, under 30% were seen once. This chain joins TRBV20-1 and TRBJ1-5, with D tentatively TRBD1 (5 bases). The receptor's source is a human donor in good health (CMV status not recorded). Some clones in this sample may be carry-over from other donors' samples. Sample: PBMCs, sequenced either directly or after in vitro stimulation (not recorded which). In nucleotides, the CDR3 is TGCAGTGCTAGAGATGGTAGGGGATCATTGAATCAGCCCCAGCATTTT. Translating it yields CSARDGRGSLNQPQHF.